The 23 T cell receptor beta chains below were found in one sample sequenced in a study of radiation and T cells in renal cell carcinoma. Time point meaning: blood 4 weeks post-SBRT, at nephrectomy. Treatment described: 15 Gy SBRT to primary tumor, nephrectomy 4 weeks later. Sequenced by immunoSEQ multiplex PCR; TCRdb stores in-frame clones only, minus some. Among approximately 150,000 clones, 70% to 90% were seen once, and the ten largest hold around 17%. This specimen consisted of blood, obtained from a patient whose treatment included radiotherapy and nephrectomy. Receptors were obtained from a woman aged 45-60 years with renal cell carcinoma.

The chain employs TRBV11-2 and TRBJ2-7; TRBD1 matches at 11 bases. Germline values: CDR1 SGHAT, CDR2 FQNNGV. J was trimmed by 3 bases and V by 0 bases; bases with no gene match: 1. CDR3 size: 15 residues. The CDR3 DNA sequence: TGTGCCAGCAGCTTAGAGGGGACAGGGGGCTACGAGCAGTACTTC. This sequence encodes CASSLEGTGGYEQYF. Full variable domain (missing parts from reference TRBV11-2 and TRBJ2-7): EAGVAQSPRYKIIEKRQSVAFWCNPISGHATLYWYQQILGQGPKLLIQFQNNGVVDDSQLPKDRFSAERLKGVDSTLKIQPAKLEDSAVYLCASSLEGTGGYEQYFGPGTRLTVT.

V is TRBV19 and J is TRBJ2-1; 7 bases agree with TRBD2. V lost 6 bases to trimming and J lost 6 bases; unmatched junction nucleotides: 5. There are 13 residues in the CDR3. Germline lookup yields CDR1 LNHDA and CDR2 SQIVND (reference sequence). CDR3 bases: TGTGCCAGTAGGGGGGGGTTCGGCAATGAGCAGTTCTTC. Its translation: CASRGGFGNEQFF.

The chain is built from TRBV29-1 and TRBJ2-2; perhaps TRBD2 as D (5 bases). The V gene lost 2 bases and the J gene lost 9 bases, with 13 bases spanning the gap. This CDR3 contains 13 residues. Germline V gene lookup returns CDR1 SQVTM and CDR2 ANQGSEA. As DNA, the CDR3 is TGCAGCGTTGAAACGATGGGAGCCCGGGAGCTGTTTTTT. Translation gives CSVETMGARELFF.

The chain has TRBV10-3 and TRBJ2-3, with D unresolved. This CDR3 region has 15 residues. Deletions cut 1 base from V and 4 bases from J, with 12 bases between. Germline V gene sequence: CDR1 ENHRY, CDR2 SYGVKD. As DNA, the CDR3 is TGTGCCATCAGTGAGTTTGGACCCAACCCAGATACGCAGTATTTT. It translates to CAISEFGPNPDTQYF.

The chain couples TRBV9 to TRBJ2-2; D is undetermined. The CDR3 runs to 17 residues. Germline V lookup: CDR1 SGDLS, CDR2 YYNGEE. V was shortened by 0 bases and J by 1 base, with 13 bases between the two germline ends. The CDR3 region is CASSVAYQVWNTGELFF. The CDR3 DNA reads as TGTGCCAGCAGCGTAGCGTATCAGGTCTGGAACACCGGGGAGCTGTTTTTT.

The chain employs TRBV19 and TRBJ2-7; D call uncertain. Germline V gene sequence: CDR1 LNHDA, CDR2 SQIVND (reference sequence). Trimming took 4 bases from V and 5 from J, leaving 9 bases between them. CDR3 length: 12 residues. The CDR3 loop reads CASSTRLNEQYF. The CDR3 DNA sequence: TGTGCCAGTAGTACCCGACTGAACGAGCAGTACTTC. The full variable domain, with the rest looked up from reference TRBV19 and TRBJ2-7, is DGGITQSPKYLFRKEGQNVTLSCEQNLNHDAMYWYRQDPGQGLRLIYYSQIVNDFQKGDIAEGYSVSREKKESFPLTVTSAQKNPTAFYLCASSTRLNEQYFGPGTRLTVT.

The chain recombines TRBV18 with TRBJ2-7; a weak D match, TRBD2 (5 bases). The CDR3 is 15 amino acids. Germline V gene sequence: CDR1 KGHSH, CDR2 LQKENI. V lost 3 bases and J lost 2, with 14 bases in between. The CDR3 sequence is CASSPSTEAAYEQYF. As DNA, the CDR3 is TGTGCCAGCTCACCCAGTACGGAGGCAGCCTACGAGCAGTACTTC.

This clone was counted a single time. The chain employs TRBV27 and TRBJ2-1; 7 positions match TRBD2. This CDR3 spans 14 amino acids. The germline gives CDR1 MNHEY, CDR2 SMNVEV (reference sequence). Unmatched junction bases numbered 5, after V lost 7 bases and J lost 2 bases. The CDR3 reads CASKRGETYNEQFF. CDR3 nucleotide sequence: TGTGCCAGCAAGCGGGGAGAAACCTACAATGAGCAGTTCTTC.

The chain combines TRBV7-9 with TRBJ1-2; maybe TRBD1 (6 bases). CDR3 length: 16 amino acids. The V and J ends lost 5 bases and 8 bases respectively, with 24 bases between them. Germline-derived CDR1 and CDR2 are SEHNR and FQNEAQ (reference sequence). CDR3 in amino acids: CASSRQDLDRLSGYTF. The CDR3 region has the DNA TGTGCCAGCAGCCGACAGGATTTAGATCGACTATCGGGCTACACCTTC.

The chain carries TRBV6-6 and TRBJ2-3, with 9 nucleotides matching TRBD2. Germline trimming cut 2 bases from V and 4 bases from J; bases unmatched to any gene: 7. Germline loops: CDR1 MNHNY, CDR2 SVGAGI (reference sequence). CDR3 length: 16 residues. CDR3 sequence (DNA): TGTGCCAGCAGTTACGATTGGTCTAGCGGGGCAGATACGCAGTATTTT. Amino acid sequence: CASSYDWSSGADTQYF.

The DNA for the CDR3 is TGTGCCAGCAGCGATGTCGGCTACGAGCAGTACTTC. Its protein is CASSDVGYEQYF. The chain couples TRBV7-2 to TRBJ2-7; D is unresolved. The length of the CDR3 is 12 residues. Germline V lookup: CDR1 SGHTA, CDR2 FQGNSA. The V and J ends lost 5 bases and 3 bases respectively, with 8 bases between them. Using reference TRBV7-2 and TRBJ2-7 for the parts outside the CDR3, the full variable domain is GAGVSQSPSNKVTEKGKDVELRCDPISGHTALYWYRQSLGQGLEFLIYFQGNSAPDKSGLPSDRFSAERTGGSVSTLTIQRTQQEDSAVYLCASSDVGYEQYFGPGTRLTVT.

In DNA form, the CDR3 reads TGTGCCAGCAGCTTAGCGCTCATGGGGACAGGGGACCAAGAGACCCAGTACTTC. Translating it yields CASSLALMGTGDQETQYF. This chain connects TRBV7-2 to TRBJ2-5; 10 nucleotides match TRBD1. The CDR3 is made up of 18 amino acids. V dropped 0 bases and J dropped 0; count of bases not matched to a gene: 7. Germline V gene sequence: CDR1 SGHTA, CDR2 FQGNSA. Supplemented by reference TRBV7-2 and TRBJ2-5, the full variable domain reads GAGVSQSPSNKVTEKGKDVELRCDPISGHTALYWYRQSLGQGLEFLIYFQGNSAPDKSGLPSDRFSAERTGGSVSTLTIQRTQQEDSAVYLCASSLALMGTGDQETQYFGPGTRLLVL.

This clone turned up a few times. This chain links TRBV19 with TRBJ2-7; tentative D call: TRBD1 (6 bases). V was trimmed by 8 bases and J by 2 bases, leaving 13 bases between them. CDR3 length: 13 amino acids. Germline assignment: CDR1 LNHDA and CDR2 SQIVND (reference sequence). Written as DNA, the CDR3 is TGTGCCAGTTCAAACAGGGCCCCCTACGAGCAGTACTTC. Protein product: CASSNRAPYEQYF.

The V and J genes are TRBV9 and TRBJ2-3, with 9 bases fitting TRBD2. J gave up 0 bases and V 1 base, and 9 bases lay outside the gene matches. Germline V gene sequence: CDR1 SGDLS, CDR2 YYNGEE. This CDR3 region has 18 residues. CDR3 residues: CASSVLARGGTSTDTQYF. The CDR3 DNA sequence: TGTGCCAGCAGCGTATTGGCGCGGGGGGGTACTAGCACAGATACGCAGTATTTT.

A single count supports this clone. V usage is TRBV4-3 and J usage is TRBJ2-3; 8 bases map to TRBD2. The V gene's germline CDR1 is LGHNA and CDR2 YSLEER. V shed 3 bases and J 4 bases; nucleotides not matched to a gene: 9. The CDR3 is 16 residues long. The CDR3 here is CASSHQVRAGADTQYF. The CDR3 DNA is TGCGCCAGCAGCCACCAGGTTAGAGCGGGAGCAGATACGCAGTATTTT.

V gene TRBV10-3 combines with J gene TRBJ1-4; 7 nucleotides agree with TRBD1. The V gene end was trimmed by 4 bases and the J gene end by 5 bases; junction bases not matched to a gene: 4. The CDR3 contains 14 residues. Germline loops: CDR1 ENHRY, CDR2 SYGVKD. CDR3 nucleotides: TGTGCCATCAGTGGGACAGGTCAAAATGAAAAACTGTTTTTT. Its protein product is CAISGTGQNEKLFF.

CDR3 nucleotides: TGTGCCAGCAGCGGCCAGGGTCTGCGTAACACCATATATTTT. Residues: CASSGQGLRNTIYF. The chain is built from TRBV9 and TRBJ1-3; D might be TRBD1 (5 bases). The CDR3 runs to 14 residues. Germline V gene data show CDR1 as SGDLS and CDR2 as YYNGEE. The V and J ends lost 3 bases and 7 bases respectively, with 14 bases between them.

In its sample, this clone was seen once. The V call is TRBV28, the J call TRBJ2-1, with D hard to call. Between the trimmed V and J ends, which lost 5 bases and 0 bases, there was a span of 11 bases. Germline V gene lookup returns CDR1 MDHEN and CDR2 SYDVKM. This CDR3 has 15 amino acids. CDR3 coding DNA: TGTGCCAGCAGTCCGGTTGAGAGCTCCTACAATGAGCAGTTCTTC. It encodes CASSPVESSYNEQFF.

The chain uses TRBV4-1 and TRBJ2-1, with D perhaps TRBD2 (7 bases). CDR3 size: 19 residues. Per the germline V gene, CDR1 is MGHRA and CDR2 is YSYEKL. Trimming took 1 base from V and 3 from J, leaving 22 bases between them. The CDR3 DNA reads as TGCGCCAGCAGCCAAGTGCCTCGTCCCGGAGCGGGACACTACAATGAGCAGTTCTTC. Translated, it gives CASSQVPRPGAGHYNEQFF.

J is TRBJ2-5 and V is TRBV5-5; D perhaps matches TRBD1 (7 bases). V was shortened by 4 bases and J by 4 bases, with 20 bases between the two germline ends. CDR3 length equals 16 residues. Looked up from germline, CDR1 is SGHKS and CDR2 is YYEKEE (reference sequence). This CDR3 reads CASSQSYRGGGETQYF. In DNA form, the CDR3 reads TGTGCCAGCAGCCAAAGTTACAGGGGAGGCGGAGAGACCCAGTACTTC. The whole variable domain, filled in from reference TRBV5-5 and TRBJ2-5, reads DAGVTQSPTHLIKTRGQQVTLRCSPISGHKSVSWYQQVLGQGPQFIFQYYEKEERGRGNFPDRFSARQFPNYSSELNVNALLLGDSALYLCASSQSYRGGGETQYFGPGTRLLVL.

The chain is built from TRBV2 and TRBJ2-6; no definite D call. V was cut by 4 bases and J by 2 bases, with 9 bases left in between. Germline assignment: CDR1 SNHLY and CDR2 FYNNEI. CDR3 length equals 15 residues. The CDR3 region has the DNA TGTGCCAGCAGTGCCATCCGAGCTGGGGCCAACGTCCTGACTTTC. It is translated as CASSAIRAGANVLTF.

The CDR3, as DNA: TGTGCCAGCAGCTTGGCAACTAATGAAAAACTGTTTTTT. Translation gives CASSLATNEKLFF. This sequence joins TRBV11-2 and TRBJ1-4; D gene ambiguous. The CDR3 is 13 residues long. V gave up 3 bases and J gave up 0 bases, with 2 bases separating them. CDR1 and CDR2 from the germline V gene are SGHAT and FQNNGV. Full variable domain (missing parts from reference TRBV11-2 and TRBJ1-4): EAGVAQSPRYKIIEKRQSVAFWCNPISGHATLYWYQQILGQGPKLLIQFQNNGVVDDSQLPKDRFSAERLKGVDSTLKIQPAKLEDSAVYLCASSLATNEKLFFGSGTQLSVL.

The rearrangement joins TRBV7-6 to TRBJ1-3, with no clear D. There are 17 residues in the CDR3. V was trimmed by 5 bases and J by 1 base, leaving 18 bases between them. Germline V gene sequence: CDR1 SGHVS, CDR2 FNYEAQ. The CDR3 DNA is TGTGCCAGCAGCCTAGGTACAGTGACCGTTTCTGGAAACACCATATATTTT. Amino acid sequence: CASSLGTVTVSGNTIYF.